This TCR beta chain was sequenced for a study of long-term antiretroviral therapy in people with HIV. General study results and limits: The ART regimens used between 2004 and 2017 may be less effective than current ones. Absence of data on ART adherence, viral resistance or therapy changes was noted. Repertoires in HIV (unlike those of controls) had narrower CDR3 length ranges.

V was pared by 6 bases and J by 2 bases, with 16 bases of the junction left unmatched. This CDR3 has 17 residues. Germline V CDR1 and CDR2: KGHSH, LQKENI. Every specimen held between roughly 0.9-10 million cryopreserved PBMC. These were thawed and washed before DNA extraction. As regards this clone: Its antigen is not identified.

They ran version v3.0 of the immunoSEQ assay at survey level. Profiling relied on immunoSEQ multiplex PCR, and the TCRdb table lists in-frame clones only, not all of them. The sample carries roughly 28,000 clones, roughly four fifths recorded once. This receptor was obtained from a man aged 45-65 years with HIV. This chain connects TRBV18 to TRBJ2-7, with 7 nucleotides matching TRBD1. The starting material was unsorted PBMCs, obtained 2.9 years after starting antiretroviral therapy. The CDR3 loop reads CASSPGTGQGVAYEQYF. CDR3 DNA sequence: TGTGCCAGCTCGCCAGGAACGGGGCAGGGGGTCGCCTACGAGCAGTACTTC.